This record concerns one T cell receptor (beta chain) sequence. The sample originates from a study of memory CD4+ T cells and cytomegalovirus serostatus. CDR3 length: 14 residues. The V end was cut by 9 bases, the J end by 4 bases, with 19 bases between. The germline V gene has CDR1 MNHNS and CDR2 SASEGT. Measured with immunoSEQ multiplex PCR; TCRdb has only the in-frame clones, and not every one. Of about 53,000 clones listed, about 81% are singletons. The sort gate was single viable CD3+CD4+CD8-CD45RO+ cells for memory CD4+ T cells. The J gene is TRBJ2-7, the V gene TRBV6-1, with D tentatively TRBD2 (6 bases). What was sequenced was memory CD4+ T cells from blood. This clonotype originated in an adult in good health and CMV-seronegative. CDR3 DNA sequence: TGTGCCAGTCTTGTTACGGCGGGACCTTACGAGCAGTACTTC. This encodes CASLVTAGPYEQYF.